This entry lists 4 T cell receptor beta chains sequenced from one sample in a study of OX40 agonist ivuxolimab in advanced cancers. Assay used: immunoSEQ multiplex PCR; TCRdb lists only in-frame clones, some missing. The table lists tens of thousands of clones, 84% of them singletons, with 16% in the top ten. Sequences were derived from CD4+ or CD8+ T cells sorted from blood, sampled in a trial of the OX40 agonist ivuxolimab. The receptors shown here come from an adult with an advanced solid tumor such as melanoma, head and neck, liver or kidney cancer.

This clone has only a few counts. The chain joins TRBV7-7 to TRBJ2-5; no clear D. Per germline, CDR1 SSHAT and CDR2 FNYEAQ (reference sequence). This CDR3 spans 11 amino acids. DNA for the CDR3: TGTGCTAGTGGAAGCCAAGAGACCCAGTACTTC. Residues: CASGSQETQYF. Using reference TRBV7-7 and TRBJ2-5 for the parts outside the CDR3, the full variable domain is GAGVSQSPRYKVTKRGQDVTLRCDPISSHATLYWYQQALGQGPEFLTYFNYEAQPDKSGLPSDRFSAERPEGSISTLTIQRTEQRDSAMYRCASGSQETQYFGPGTRLLVL.

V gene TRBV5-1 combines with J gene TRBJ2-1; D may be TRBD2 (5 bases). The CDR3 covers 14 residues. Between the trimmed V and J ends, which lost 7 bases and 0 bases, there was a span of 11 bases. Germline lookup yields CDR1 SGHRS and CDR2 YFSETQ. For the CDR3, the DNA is TGCGCCAGCGCCACGGGGAGCTCCTACAATGAGCAGTTCTTC. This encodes CASATGSSYNEQFF. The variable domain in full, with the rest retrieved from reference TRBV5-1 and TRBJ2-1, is KAGVTQTPRYLIKTRGQQVTLSCSPISGHRSVSWYQQTPGQGLQFLFEYFSETQRNKGNFPGRFSGRQFSNSRSEMNVSTLELGDSALYLCASATGSSYNEQFFGPGTRLTVL.

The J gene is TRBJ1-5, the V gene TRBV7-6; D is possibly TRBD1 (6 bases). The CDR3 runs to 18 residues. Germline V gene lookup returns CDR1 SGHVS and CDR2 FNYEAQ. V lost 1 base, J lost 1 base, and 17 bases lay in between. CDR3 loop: CASSLVPWGRGSNQPQHF. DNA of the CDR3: TGTGCCAGCAGCTTAGTCCCCTGGGGCAGGGGAAGCAATCAGCCCCAGCATTTT.

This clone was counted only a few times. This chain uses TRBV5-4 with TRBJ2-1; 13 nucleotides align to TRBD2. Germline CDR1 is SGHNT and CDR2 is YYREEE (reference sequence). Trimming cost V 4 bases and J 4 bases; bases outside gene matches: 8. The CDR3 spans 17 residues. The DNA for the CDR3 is TGTGCCAGCAGCCTGCCCGCGGGACTAGCGGGATACAATGAGCAGTTCTTC. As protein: CASSLPAGLAGYNEQFF. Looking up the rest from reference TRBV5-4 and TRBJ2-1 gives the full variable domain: ETGVTQSPTHLIKTRGQQVTLRCSSQSGHNTVSWYQQALGQGPQFIFQYYREEENGRGNFPPRFSGLQFPNYSSELNVNALELDDSALYLCASSLPAGLAGYNEQFFGPGTRLTVL.